What follows are 27 T cell receptor beta chains derived from one specimen sequenced in a study of cytomegalovirus exposure and HLA in healthy donors. The PCR contained 60 Vbeta and 13 Jbeta primers. Data came from immunoSEQ multiplex PCR; TCRdb stores just in-frame clones and leaves some out. The sample includes over 150,000 clones, 75% to 90% of them seen just once. The material sequenced was PBMCs. The receptors originated from a boy aged 5 to 17 in good health and CMV-seronegative.

The chain combines TRBV28 with TRBJ1-4; 10 nucleotides line up with TRBD1. CDR3 length: 18 amino acids. J was trimmed by 8 bases and V by 5 bases; bases with no gene match: 17. Germline values: CDR1 MDHEN, CDR2 SYDVKM. The CDR3 spells CASSPPDRGPVLFEKLFF. CDR3 in DNA: TGTGCCAGCAGTCCTCCCGACAGGGGGCCCGTTCTCTTCGAAAAACTGTTTTTT.

This chain links TRBV30 with TRBJ2-4, with 7 positions matching TRBD2. Per the germline V gene, CDR1 is GTSNPN and CDR2 is SVGIG (reference sequence). V shed 3 bases, J shed 3 bases, and the junction held 5 bases outside the gene matches. The CDR3 runs to 14 residues. CDR3 residues: CAWSPREGKNIQYF. As DNA, the CDR3 is TGTGCCTGGAGCCCCAGGGAGGGCAAAAACATTCAGTACTTC.

This clone was observed a single time. The chain employs TRBV30 and TRBJ2-6; TRBD1 matches 7 bases. With V trimmed by 0 bases and J by 3 bases, 2 bases remained unmatched. The CDR3 spans 15 residues. Germline CDR1 GTSNPN, CDR2 SVGIG (reference sequence). The chain's CDR3 is CAWSVGGGGANVLTF. Written as DNA, the CDR3 is TGTGCCTGGAGTGTAGGGGGCGGTGGGGCCAACGTCCTGACTTTC.

The chain uses TRBV7-2 and TRBJ2-2; D remains unclear. Trimming took off 2 bases at V and 0 bases at J, with 7 bases between the two ends. The CDR3 is 15 residues long. Looked up from germline, CDR1 is SGHTA and CDR2 is FQGNSA. CDR3 in amino acids: CASSLRLTNTGELFF. CDR3 coding DNA: TGTGCCAGCAGCTTAAGACTTACGAACACCGGGGAGCTGTTTTTT.

The chain recombines TRBV29-1 with TRBJ2-5; 8 bases align to TRBD2. There are 17 residues in the CDR3. Germline V gene data show CDR1 as SQVTM and CDR2 as ANQGSEA. V trimming: 0 bases; J trimming: 0 bases; junction bases outside the gene matches: 9. The CDR3 spells CSVEDRRGGLHQETQYF. CDR3 sequence (DNA): TGCAGCGTTGAAGATCGCCGGGGGGGGCTTCACCAAGAGACCCAGTACTTC.

The J gene is TRBJ2-7, the V gene TRBV6-5; possibly TRBD2 for D (6 bases). Germline V gene data show CDR1 as MNHEY and CDR2 as SVGAGI. The V gene lost 5 bases and the J gene lost 0 bases, with 11 bases spanning the gap. The length of the CDR3 is 14 residues. The CDR3 reads CASSRLGSSYEQYF. The CDR3 DNA follows: TGTGCCAGCAGTAGACTAGGGAGCTCCTACGAGCAGTACTTC.

The chain links TRBV19 to TRBJ2-5; D may be TRBD2 (5 bases). The CDR3 is made up of 15 amino acids. Germline assignment: CDR1 LNHDA and CDR2 SQIVND (reference sequence). V lost 2 bases to trimming and J lost 4 bases, with 14 bases between them. The CDR3 region is CASSIPSGGVETQYF. CDR3 DNA: TGTGCCAGTAGTATACCTTCAGGAGGCGTAGAGACCCAGTACTTC. Using reference TRBV19 and TRBJ2-5 for the parts outside the CDR3, the full variable domain is DGGITQSPKYLFRKEGQNVTLSCEQNLNHDAMYWYRQDPGQGLRLIYYSQIVNDFQKGDIAEGYSVSREKKESFPLTVTSAQKNPTAFYLCASSIPSGGVETQYFGPGTRLLVL.

The V and J genes are TRBV9 and TRBJ1-1, with D possibly matching TRBD1 (5 bases). Trimming removed 2 bases at V and 2 bases at J, with 13 bases between. Per the germline V gene, CDR1 is SGDLS and CDR2 is YYNGEE. This CDR3 has 15 amino acids. The CDR3 sequence is CASSVQGQPNTEAFF. The CDR3, as DNA: TGTGCCAGCAGCGTGCAGGGCCAACCAAACACTGAAGCTTTCTTT. The whole variable domain, remainder taken from reference TRBV9 and TRBJ1-1, is DSGVTQTPKHLITATGQRVTLRCSPRSGDLSVYWYQQSLDQGLQFLIQYYNGEERAKGNILERFSAQQFPDLHSELNLSSLELGDSALYFCASSVQGQPNTEAFFGQGTRLTVV.

This sequence joins TRBV7-8 and TRBJ2-1, with D possibly matching TRBD2 (5 bases). The CDR3 totals 12 residues. The ends were cut back, 6 bases at V and 9 bases at J, with 12 bases in the middle. Per germline, CDR1 SGHVS and CDR2 FQNEAQ. The CDR3 DNA reads as TGTGCCAGCAGGCCTAATCGGGGTGAGCAGTTCTTC. Its protein is CASRPNRGEQFF.

V gene TRBV7-9 combines with J gene TRBJ1-1; 7 bases line up with TRBD1. Unmatched junction bases numbered 4, after V lost 3 bases and J lost 6 bases. The CDR3 has 13 residues. The germline CDR1 and CDR2 sequences are SEHNR and FQNEAQ (reference sequence). This chain's CDR3 is CASSFGTVAEAFF. The CDR3 nucleotides are TGTGCCAGCAGCTTCGGGACAGTCGCTGAAGCTTTCTTT.

The rearrangement uses TRBV6-5 and TRBJ2-5; 13 bases agree with TRBD2. V was pared by 6 bases and J by 1 base, with 2 bases of the junction left unmatched. The CDR3 extends over 15 amino acids. Germline V gives CDR1 MNHEY, CDR2 SVGAGI. For the CDR3, the DNA is TGTGCCAGCAGAGGGACTAGCGGGATCCAAGAGACCCAGTACTTC. Its protein is CASRGTSGIQETQYF.

This clone was detected a few times. The V and J genes are TRBV2 and TRBJ2-2, with D tentatively TRBD2 (7 bases). CDR3 length: 13 residues. Germline V CDR1 and CDR2: SNHLY, FYNNEI. V was clipped by 6 bases and J by 7 bases, with 12 bases between them. In DNA form, the CDR3 reads TGTGCCAGCAGACACAGGGAGGGCGGGGAGCTGTTTTTT. It specifies CASRHREGGELFF.

The CDR3 DNA reads TGTGCCAGCAGTGAACAGGGCACTTATGGCTACACCTTC. This translates into CASSEQGTYGYTF. The genes are TRBV6-1 and TRBJ1-2, with D possibly TRBD1 on 5 matching bases. The CDR3 totals 13 residues. Germline V lookup: CDR1 MNHNS, CDR2 SASEGT. V was clipped by 2 bases and J by 5 bases, with 9 bases between them.

The J gene is TRBJ2-3, the V gene TRBV5-4, with 10 bases that match TRBD2. The trim removed 0 bases at V and 4 bases at J, leaving 8 bases unmatched. CDR1 and CDR2 (germline): SGHNT, YYREEE (reference sequence). The CDR3 length is 17 residues. CDR3 region: CASSLGEAGGPADTQYF. CDR3 sequence (DNA): TGTGCCAGCAGCTTGGGCGAAGCGGGAGGGCCAGCAGATACGCAGTATTTT.

V gene TRBV19 combines with J gene TRBJ1-5; D remains ambiguous. CDR1 is LNHDA and CDR2 is SQIVND in the germline V gene (reference sequence). With 3 bases removed from V and 3 bases from J, the gap between germline ends came to 9 bases. The CDR3 contains 14 residues. The CDR3 loop is CASSIERLNQPQHF. Written as DNA, the CDR3 is TGTGCCAGTAGTATTGAGAGACTCAATCAGCCCCAGCATTTT. Full variable domain (outside the CDR3, taken from reference TRBV19 and TRBJ1-5): DGGITQSPKYLFRKEGQNVTLSCEQNLNHDAMYWYRQDPGQGLRLIYYSQIVNDFQKGDIAEGYSVSREKKESFPLTVTSAQKNPTAFYLCASSIERLNQPQHFGDGTRLSIL.

This chain links TRBV4-1 with TRBJ2-5, with 7 bases fitting TRBD1. The end of the DNA is better explained by TRBJ2-7, so the J call may be wrong. Germline V gene lookup returns CDR1 MGHRA and CDR2 YSYEKL. This CDR3 comprises 16 residues. The CDR3 region is CASSQKAKTGSYEQYF. The CDR3, as DNA: TGCGCCAGCAGCCAGAAAGCTAAGACAGGGTCCTACGAGCAGTACTTC.

V and J are TRBV2 and TRBJ2-7; D call uncertain. The germline gives CDR1 SNHLY, CDR2 FYNNEI. V lost 8 bases to trimming and J lost 1 base, with 3 bases between them. The CDR3 totals 10 residues. The CDR3 DNA is TGTGCCAGCTTATCCTACGAGCAGTACTTC. Translation gives CASLSYEQYF.

This chain joins TRBV12-5 and TRBJ2-5, with TRBD1 matching 10 bases. The J call could be wrong; TRBJ2-7 is a better fit for the DNA end. The germline gives CDR1 LGHNT, CDR2 FRNRAP. This CDR3 has 18 amino acids. CDR3: CASGLENFRDRGTYEQYF. CDR3 DNA sequence: TGTGCTAGTGGTTTGGAGAACTTTCGGGACAGGGGAACCTACGAGCAGTACTTC.

This chain links TRBV27 with TRBJ1-2; D ambiguous. The V and J ends lost 11 bases and 8 bases respectively, with 18 bases between them. Germline assignment: CDR1 MNHEY and CDR2 SMNVEV (reference sequence). This CDR3 spans 12 amino acids. CDR3 sequence (DNA): TGTGCCTGCGGCAGCGGTTATGGAGGCTACACCTTC. It translates to CACGSGYGGYTF.

This clone came up once. CDR3 sequence (DNA): TGCAGCGTATCAGGGGGCGAAGAGACCCAGTACTTC. It translates to CSVSGGEETQYF. V gene TRBV29-1 combines with J gene TRBJ2-5, with 8 bases matching TRBD1. Germline V gene sequence: CDR1 SQVTM, CDR2 ANQGSEA. The CDR3 covers 12 residues. The V segment lost 6 bases and the J segment 3 bases; nucleotides outside the gene matches: 3.

The chain employs TRBV30 and TRBJ2-2; TRBD2 agrees at 7 bases. V was pared by 4 bases and J by 1 base, with 3 bases of the junction left unmatched. CDR3 length equals 14 residues. The germline V gene has CDR1 GTSNPN and CDR2 SVGIG (reference sequence). The CDR3 protein is CAWKTGGNTGELFF. DNA of the CDR3: TGTGCCTGGAAGACGGGAGGGAACACCGGGGAGCTGTTTTTT.

This CDR3 is CAWSRGTDGANVLTF. CDR3 bases: TGTGCCTGGAGTAGGGGGACCGATGGGGCCAACGTCCTGACTTTC. The chain couples TRBV30 to TRBJ2-6, with D perhaps TRBD1 (6 bases). Trimming took 2 bases from V and 3 from J, leaving 11 bases between them. This CDR3 spans 15 amino acids. The germline CDR1 and CDR2 sequences are GTSNPN and SVGIG (reference sequence).

This chain links TRBV4-1 with TRBJ1-2; weak D call: TRBD1 (6 bases). The ends were cut back, 2 bases at V and 2 bases at J, with 15 bases in the middle. Per germline, CDR1 MGHRA and CDR2 YSYEKL. This CDR3 is 16 amino acids long. CDR3 loop: CASSQYDRIGNYGYTF. CDR3 bases: TGCGCCAGCAGCCAATATGACAGGATAGGGAACTATGGCTACACCTTC.

The rearrangement links TRBV30 to TRBJ1-2; no reliable D call. Germline V gene lookup returns CDR1 GTSNPN and CDR2 SVGIG (reference sequence). The ends were cut back, 0 bases at V and 7 bases at J, with 9 bases in the middle. The CDR3 covers 12 residues. This chain's CDR3 is CAWSVSGPGYTF. The DNA of the CDR3 is TGTGCCTGGAGTGTATCCGGTCCTGGCTACACCTTC.

The chain is built from TRBV15 and TRBJ1-2, with 8 nucleotides matching TRBD1. Per germline, CDR1 LNHNV and CDR2 YYDKDF (reference sequence). With V trimmed by 5 bases and J by 3 bases, 8 bases remained unmatched. The CDR3 consists of 15 residues. In nucleotides, the CDR3 is TGTGCCACCAGCGGAGGGAACAGGGGGTACTATGGCTACACCTTC. This encodes CATSGGNRGYYGYTF.

This clone was recorded only once. The V call is TRBV6-5, the J call TRBJ2-1, with TRBD2 as a possible D gene (5 bases). From germline, CDR1 is MNHEY and CDR2 SVGAGI. V dropped 7 bases and J dropped 6 bases, with 10 bases sitting between them. The CDR3 totals 12 residues. The CDR3, as DNA: TGTGCCAGCAAAGGACTTATCAATGAGCAGTTCTTC. Protein sequence: CASKGLINEQFF.

There are a few counts of this clone. The chain uses TRBV5-1 and TRBJ2-2; perhaps TRBD1 as D (5 bases). The CDR3 covers 13 residues. Trimming left V 2 bases short and J 8 bases short, with 10 bases between. Germline V gene sequence: CDR1 SGHRS, CDR2 YFSETQ. The CDR3 is CASSLLTEGELFF. In DNA form, the CDR3 reads TGCGCCAGCAGCTTATTGACAGAAGGGGAGCTGTTTTTT.